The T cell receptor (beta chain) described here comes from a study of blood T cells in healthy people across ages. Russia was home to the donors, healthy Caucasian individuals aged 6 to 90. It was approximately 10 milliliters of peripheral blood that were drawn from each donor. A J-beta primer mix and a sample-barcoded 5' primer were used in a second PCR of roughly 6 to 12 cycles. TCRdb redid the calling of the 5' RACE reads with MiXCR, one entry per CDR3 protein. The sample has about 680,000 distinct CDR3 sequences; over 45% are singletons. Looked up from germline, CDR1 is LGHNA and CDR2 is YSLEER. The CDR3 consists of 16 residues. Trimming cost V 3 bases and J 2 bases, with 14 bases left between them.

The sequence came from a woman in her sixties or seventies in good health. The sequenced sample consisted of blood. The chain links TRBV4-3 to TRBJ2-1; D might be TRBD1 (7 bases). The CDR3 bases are TGCGCCAGCAGCCAGGGACCAGGGGGGCCCTACAATGAGCAGTTCTTC. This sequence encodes CASSQGPGGPYNEQFF.